This T cell receptor beta chain is from a study of CD8+CD57+ T cells in acquired aplastic anemia (dated by TCRdb to 2016 to 2019). The study in broad terms: On average, sorted CD4+ and CD8+ cells yielded around 3.1 ug of extracted DNA, with a range of 0.2 to 27.4 ug. A CD8+CD57+ expansion meant a frequency higher than the mean frequency seen in healthy subjects. Results and caveats for the whole study, not just this receptor: About 29 CD8+ CDR3 sequences were found to be shared between patients and controls, but these sequences appeared to be highly expressed in patients and within the immunodominant clones of the patients. Patients and healthy controls showed no significant difference in CD8+ Simpson's diversity (P=0.060).

Profiling of TCR beta VDJ combinations and CDR3 sequences used genomic DNA as the template. An Illumina HiSeq 2000 was the platform used for TCR repertoire sequencing. From the authors' description of their analysis: Repertoire assessment relied on Simpson's diversity index, CDR3 size and DJ length profiles, and TRBV/TRBJ rearrangement plots. The most abundant DNA sequence in the deep sequencing data was taken as the immunodominant clone. CDR3 amino acid sequences were checked for sharing between subjects and were compared against published repertoires and the VDJdb database. Clones were called with MiXCR by TCRdb after fastp trimmed the public reads at Q25, and only in-frame beta chains were retained. All rows with the same CDR3 protein become a single entry with the most common DNA and genes. TCRdb, not the authors, supplied the V and J calls. The sample yields under 200,000 distinct CDR3 sequences; 45% to 55% were counted once. The ten largest clones take up around 3% of the sample.

V is pruned by 1 base and J by 2 bases, leaving 4 bases of the junction without a gene match. Based on the germline V gene (reference sequence), the CDR1 and CDR2 sequences are LGHDT and YNNKEL. The CDR3 contains 16 residues, cysteine and phenylalanine counted. CDR3 DNA only is kept here, 48 bases in frame from base 1. Patients chosen for sequencing had shown expansion of CD8+CD57+ cells by flow cytometry. All patients had severe acquired aplastic anemia diagnosed by International Study of Aplastic Anemia and Agranulocytosis and Camitta criteria. No therapy had been received by the patients at the time of blood sampling. The study deep-sequenced TCR repertoires of sorted CD4+ and CD8+ blood T cells from severe aplastic anemia patients and healthy subjects. Patients were enrolled under clinicaltrials.gov protocols 00001620, 01623167, 00001397, 00071045, 00081523 and 00961064 in the USA. Ficoll-Paque density gradient centrifugation was used to isolate peripheral blood mononuclear cells. Before DNA extraction, CD4+ and CD8+ T cells were sorted by FACS or by magnetic beads.

With regard to this clonotype: Its antigen remains unidentified. No base quality information exists; no much larger clone differs at one position.

The sequence links TRBV3-1 to TRBJ2-5; 10 central nucleotides agree with TRBD2. Sequenced input: sorted CD4+, CD8+, or CD8+CD57+ T cells (not recorded which) from PBMCs. This sequence originates from a human donor with aplastic anemia. The CDR3 here reads CASSQGLAGAQETQYF. The DNA sequence is TGTGCCAGCAGCCAAGGGCTAGCGGGAGCTCAAGAGACCCAGTACTTC.